Shown below are 14 T cell receptor beta chains from a single sample sequenced in a study of cytomegalovirus exposure and HLA in healthy donors. The primer mix had 60 Vbeta and 13 Jbeta primers. The assay was immunoSEQ multiplex PCR, and TCRdb's table has in-frame clones only and misses some. The profile shows about 130,000 clones, roughly 10% of them singletons. The sample comprised PBMCs. The receptors were sampled from a man aged 50-60 years in good health and CMV-seronegative.

The J gene is TRBJ2-7, the V gene TRBV29-1, with 8 bases matching TRBD1. From germline, CDR1 is SQVTM and CDR2 ANQGSEA. The CDR3 length is 14 residues. V shed 1 base, J shed 5 bases, and the junction held 7 bases outside the gene matches. The DNA of the CDR3 is TGCAGCGTTGAAGGAGGACAGGGCCCGGACGAGCAGTACTTC. Its protein product is CSVEGGQGPDEQYF.

The rearrangement joins TRBV7-6 to TRBJ2-1, with D uncertain. V dropped 0 bases and J dropped 5 bases, with 8 bases sitting between them. This CDR3 contains 14 residues. Germline V CDR1 and CDR2: SGHVS, FNYEAQ. This chain's CDR3 is CASSLAYRNNEQFF. The CDR3 DNA reads as TGTGCCAGCAGCTTAGCCTACAGAAACAATGAGCAGTTCTTC.

The chain combines TRBV15 with TRBJ1-5; TRBD1 matches 7 bases. V was clipped by 1 base and J by 4 bases; unmatched bases: 10. The CDR3 covers 17 residues. Germline CDR1 reads LNHNV; CDR2 reads YYDKDF (reference sequence). In nucleotides, the CDR3 is TGTGCCACCAGCAGAGGGGTCCCACAGGGGCAGAATCAGCCCCAGCATTTT. This gives the protein CATSRGVPQGQNQPQHF.

CDR3 DNA sequence: TGTGCCATCGTGCCTGCAGGGGATGTCACTGAAGCTTTCTTT. Translated: CAIVPAGDVTEAFF. The chain recombines TRBV6-5 with TRBJ1-1, with D possibly TRBD1 on 6 matching bases. CDR1 and CDR2 from the germline V gene are MNHEY and SVGAGI. CDR3 length equals 14 residues. V gave up 10 bases and J gave up 4 bases, with 19 bases separating them.

There are a few counts of this clone. The chain links TRBV4-2 to TRBJ1-5, with TRBD1 matching 7 bases. The ends lost 1 base at V and 5 bases at J; junction bases unmatched: 5. Germline CDR1 LGHNA, CDR2 YNFKEQ. This CDR3 region has 15 residues. CDR3 sequence: CASSQAGTDYQPQHF. The CDR3 coding sequence is TGTGCCAGCAGCCAAGCCGGGACAGACTATCAGCCCCAGCATTTT.

The gene calls are TRBV2 and TRBJ2-3, with TRBD2 matching 10 bases. The CDR3 has 17 amino acids. CDR1 is SNHLY and CDR2 is FYNNEI in the germline V gene. With V trimmed by 2 bases and J by 2 bases, 7 bases remained unmatched. The CDR3 loop is CASSERISGGTTDTQYF. The CDR3 DNA reads as TGTGCCAGCAGTGAACGTATTAGCGGGGGGACCACAGATACGCAGTATTTT.

This clone came up many times. Here the CDR3 DNA reads TGTGCCAGCAGCTTAGGGAGTTGGATTCAAGGCTACAATGAGCAGTTCTTC. It is translated as CASSLGSWIQGYNEQFF. The chain has TRBV7-9 and TRBJ2-1; D remains ambiguous. There are 17 residues in the CDR3. Per germline, CDR1 SEHNR and CDR2 FQNEAQ (reference sequence). Deletions cut 1 base from V and 3 bases from J, with 16 bases between.

DNA for the CDR3: TGTGCCAGCAGTTACAGGGGAAGGTCACCCCTCCACTTT. Encoded protein: CASSYRGRSPLHF. V gene TRBV6-5 combines with J gene TRBJ1-6; perhaps TRBD1 as D (5 bases). V shed 2 bases and J shed 10 bases, with 9 bases lying between them. Germline assignment: CDR1 MNHEY and CDR2 SVGAGI. The CDR3 has 13 residues.

This clone appeared a few times. V usage is TRBV4-1 and J usage is TRBJ1-1; 9 nucleotides align to TRBD1. Per germline, CDR1 MGHRA and CDR2 YSYEKL. This CDR3 is built from 15 residues. The J segment lost 2 bases and the V segment lost 4 bases, leaving 5 bases of the junction unmatched. CDR3 DNA: TGCGCCAGCAGCCTTTTGGACAGGGGAAACACTGAAGCTTTCTTT. As protein: CASSLLDRGNTEAFF.

This clone was detected a few times. CDR3 residues: CASSGTIGETQYF. The CDR3, as DNA: TGTGCCAGCAGCGGAACAATCGGGGAGACCCAGTACTTC. V and J are TRBV9 and TRBJ2-5; D is unclear. V was trimmed by 3 bases and J by 5 bases, leaving 11 bases between them. The CDR3 is 13 residues long. The germline V gene encodes CDR1 SGDLS and CDR2 YYNGEE.

This clone has more than one count but fewer than ten. The chain recombines TRBV19 with TRBJ1-4; D is ambiguous. Trimming removed 6 bases at V and 0 bases at J, with 14 bases between. Looked up from germline, CDR1 is LNHDA and CDR2 is SQIVND (reference sequence). The CDR3 is 16 residues long. Here the CDR3 reads CASSPIYSATNEKLFF. In DNA, the CDR3 is TGTGCCAGTAGCCCAATCTACAGTGCAACTAATGAAAAACTGTTTTTT.

V and J are TRBV18 and TRBJ2-7; 10 positions agree with TRBD2. The trim removed 2 bases at V and 4 bases at J, leaving 8 bases unmatched. The CDR3 is 16 residues long. CDR1 is KGHSH and CDR2 is LQKENI in the germline V gene. CDR3 DNA: TGTGCCAGCTCACCAGCCAGCGGGGGGGCTAGGTACGAGCAGTACTTC. Translating it yields CASSPASGGARYEQYF.

The rearrangement links TRBV10-3 to TRBJ1-1; D might be TRBD1 (5 bases). The CDR3 loop spans 15 amino acids. CDR1 is ENHRY, CDR2 SYGVKD, per germline. Trimming removed 0 bases at V and 2 bases at J, with 10 bases between. CDR3 sequence reads: CAISESRGLNTEAFF. The CDR3 DNA sequence: TGTGCCATCAGTGAGTCAAGGGGCCTAAACACTGAAGCTTTCTTT.

J is TRBJ1-2 and V is TRBV4-1; TRBD1 matches 7 bases. J was trimmed by 0 bases and V by 4 bases; bases with no gene match: 2. CDR1 MGHRA and CDR2 YSYEKL come from the germline V gene. CDR3 length equals 14 residues. CDR3: CASSRGTANYGYTF. The CDR3 region has the DNA TGCGCCAGCAGCCGCGGGACAGCTAACTATGGCTACACCTTC.